This TCR beta chain came from a study of neurological immune-mediated disorders (dated by TCRdb to about 2019). About the investigation overall: Peripheral blood TCR-beta repertoires from HTLV-I-associated myelopathy (HAM/TSP) patients, multiple sclerosis patients and healthy controls were compared by UMI-based sequencing. The cohort was made up of about 66 subjects, consisting of some 15 HAM/TSP patients, 35 or so multiple sclerosis patients and 20 healthy controls. Longitudinal HAM/TSP and healthy donors were sampled at 3 time-points each (roughly 3-45 month intervals). The approximately 110 TCR-beta libraries included longitudinal samples, technical triplicates and paired sorted CD4+ and CD8+ T-cell subsets alongside PBMC samples. General conclusions and limits of the study: TCR clonal expansion was highest in HAM/TSP patients and lowest in MS patients, with MS patients falling below even healthy controls. Across subjects, expanded clones never shared an identical CDR3 amino acid sequence, which suggests that the TCR-beta repertoires in every group were private.

CDR1 MDHEN and CDR2 SYDVKM are derived from the germline V gene. Trimming costs V 3 bases and J 2 bases, and their ends lie 16 bases apart. The CDR3 covers 16 residues, taking in both the cysteine and the phenylalanine. Just the 48-base CDR3 DNA is kept, in frame starting at base 1. This clonotype was detected many times. Its antigen is currently not known. Base qualities were left out, and no much larger clone turns up one base away. cDNA was synthesized by template-switch 5'RACE using a primer with a 10-nucleotide random unique molecular identifier that tagged each TCR transcript. Every sequencing run yielded over 200 million TCR-beta sequences covering 15-18 subjects. The RNeasy kit was used to extract total RNA. Using the KAPA Real-time Library Amplification kit, TCR-beta VDJ regions were amplified with primers for the TCR constant region and the 5'RACE anchor. A first PCR added sample indexes and Illumina adaptors, after which a second PCR increased the library yield. After purification with Ampure beads, the TCR product of roughly 650 bp was size-selected on a 2% E-gel SizeSelection system. Before pooling, library quality was checked on a Bioanalyzer, concentration was measured with Qubit, and libraries were quantified with the Kapa Library Quantification kit. An Illumina HiSeq 2500 sequenced the libraries paired-end 2 x 150 bp. To increase sequence diversity, about 25-30% phiX was spiked into each library pool. Per the original workflow: Quality-filtered reads were processed with the UMI-based MiGEC pipeline, which removed over 85% of raw TCR sequences during error correction. IMGT germline references were used for alignment of VDJ genes, and clonotypes were defined by a unique CDR3 amino acid sequence together with V-J genes. Clonal expansion, Shannon diversity and CDR3 relatedness were evaluated with VDJtools (CalcPairwiseDistances, ClusterSamples), while phylogenetic trees were built in CLCbio workbench. Expanded clones were defined as having at least 8 unique UMIs, based on coefficient-of-variation modelling across technical triplicates. TCRdb trimmed public reads at Q25 via fastp, called clones via MiXCR and kept in-frame beta chains. CDR3 protein duplicates are merged, each entry listing the most common genes and DNA. The V and J calls were determined by TCRdb, not by the authors. Recorded for this sample are 55,000 to 70,000 distinct CDR3 sequences; roughly 10% of them occurred a single time. 6% to 8.5% of the sample is in the top ten clones.

What the time point label conveys for this sample: longitudinal time-point 1 (baseline). For the unsorted PBMC libraries, 2 million PBMCs were stored in RNAlater at -80 degrees C until RNA extraction and were used to generate the libraries. Peripheral blood was subjected to Ficoll-Hypaque density gradient centrifugation to isolate PBMCs, which were then cryopreserved in liquid nitrogen. Input material: PBMCs. This receptor chain uses TRBV28 and TRBJ1-1; tentative D gene TRBD1, with 6 bases matching. The receptor's source is a male donor with HTLV-1-associated myelopathy (HAM/TSP). The DNA reads as follows: TGTGCCAGCAGTTTCGCGCAGGGGTTTCCTAACACTGAAGCTTTCTTT. Translated, it gives CASSFAQGFPNTEAFF.